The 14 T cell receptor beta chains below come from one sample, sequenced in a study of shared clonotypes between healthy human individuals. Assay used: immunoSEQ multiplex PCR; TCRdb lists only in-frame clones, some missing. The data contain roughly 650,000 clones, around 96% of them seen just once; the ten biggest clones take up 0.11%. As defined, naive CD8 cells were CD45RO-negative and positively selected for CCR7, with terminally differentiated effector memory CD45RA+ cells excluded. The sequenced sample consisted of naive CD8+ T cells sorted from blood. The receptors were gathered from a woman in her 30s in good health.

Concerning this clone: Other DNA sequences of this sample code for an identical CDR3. The CDR3 protein is CASSYSGGLNTEAFF. The CDR3 DNA reads as TGTGCCAGCAGTTACTCGGGGGGATTGAACACTGAAGCTTTCTTT. The V and J genes are TRBV6-6 and TRBJ1-1; D is possibly TRBD1 (5 bases). The V end was cut by 0 bases, the J end by 0 bases, with 8 bases between. In germline, CDR1 is MNHNY, CDR2 SVGAGI (reference sequence). The CDR3 consists of 15 residues.

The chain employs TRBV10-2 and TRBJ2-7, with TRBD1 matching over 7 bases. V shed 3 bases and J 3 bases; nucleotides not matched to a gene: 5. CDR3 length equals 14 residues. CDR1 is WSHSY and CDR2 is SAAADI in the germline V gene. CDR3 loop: CASSDRGKGYEQYF. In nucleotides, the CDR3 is TGCGCCAGCAGTGACAGGGGGAAGGGCTACGAGCAGTACTTC.

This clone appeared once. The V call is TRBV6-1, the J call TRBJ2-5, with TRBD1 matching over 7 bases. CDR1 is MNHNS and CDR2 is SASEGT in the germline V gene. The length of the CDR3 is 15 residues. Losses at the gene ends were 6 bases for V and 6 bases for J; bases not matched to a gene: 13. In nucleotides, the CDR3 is TGTGCCAGCAGCCCGGGAACAGGGGATTTAAAGACCCAGTACTTC. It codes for CASSPGTGDLKTQYF.

For the CDR3, the DNA is TGTGCCAGTAGTTGGGACGACACCGGGGAGCTGTTTTTT. Residues: CASSWDDTGELFF. This rearrangement joins TRBV19 to TRBJ2-2; D is perhaps TRBD1 or TRBD2 (5 bases each). Germline V gene sequence: CDR1 LNHDA, CDR2 SQIVND (reference sequence). The CDR3 length is 13 residues. Trimming took 5 bases from V and 3 from J, leaving 7 bases between them.

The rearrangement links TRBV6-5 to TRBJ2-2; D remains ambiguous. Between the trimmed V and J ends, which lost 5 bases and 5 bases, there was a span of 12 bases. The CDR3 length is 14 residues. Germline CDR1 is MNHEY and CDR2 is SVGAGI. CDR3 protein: CASSTVGGTGELFF. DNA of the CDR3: TGTGCCAGCAGTACGGTGGGCGGAACCGGGGAGCTGTTTTTT.

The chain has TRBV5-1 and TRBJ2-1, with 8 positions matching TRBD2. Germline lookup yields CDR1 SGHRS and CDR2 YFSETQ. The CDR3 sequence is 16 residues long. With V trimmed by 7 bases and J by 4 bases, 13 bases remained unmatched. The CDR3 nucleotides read TGCGCCAGCCGACTTTCGAGAGCGGGAGTGTACAATGAGCAGTTCTTC. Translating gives CASRLSRAGVYNEQFF.

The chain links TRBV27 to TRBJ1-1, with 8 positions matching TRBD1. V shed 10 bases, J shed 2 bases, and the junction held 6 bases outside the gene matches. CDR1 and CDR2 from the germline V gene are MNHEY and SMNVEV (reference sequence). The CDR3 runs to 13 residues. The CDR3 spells CATQTGENTEAFF. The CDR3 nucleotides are TGTGCCACCCAGACAGGGGAAAACACTGAAGCTTTCTTT.

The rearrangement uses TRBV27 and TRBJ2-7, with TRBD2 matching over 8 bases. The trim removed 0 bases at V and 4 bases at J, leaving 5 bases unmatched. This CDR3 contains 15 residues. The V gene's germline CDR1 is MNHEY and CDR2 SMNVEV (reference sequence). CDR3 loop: CASSLSVLAAYEQYF. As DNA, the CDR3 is TGTGCCAGCAGTTTATCGGTACTAGCGGCGTACGAGCAGTACTTC.

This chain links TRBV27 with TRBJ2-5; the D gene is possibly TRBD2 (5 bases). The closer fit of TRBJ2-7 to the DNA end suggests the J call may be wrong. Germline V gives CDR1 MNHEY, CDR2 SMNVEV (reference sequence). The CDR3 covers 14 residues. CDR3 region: CASSFGTGTYEQYF. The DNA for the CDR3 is TGTGCCAGCAGTTTTGGTACGGGAACCTACGAGCAGTACTTC.

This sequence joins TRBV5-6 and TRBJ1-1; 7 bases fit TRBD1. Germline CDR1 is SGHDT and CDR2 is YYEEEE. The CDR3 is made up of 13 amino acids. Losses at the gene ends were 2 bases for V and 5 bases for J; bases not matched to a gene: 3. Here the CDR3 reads CASSFGTETEAFF. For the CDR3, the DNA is TGTGCCAGCAGCTTCGGGACAGAGACTGAAGCTTTCTTT.

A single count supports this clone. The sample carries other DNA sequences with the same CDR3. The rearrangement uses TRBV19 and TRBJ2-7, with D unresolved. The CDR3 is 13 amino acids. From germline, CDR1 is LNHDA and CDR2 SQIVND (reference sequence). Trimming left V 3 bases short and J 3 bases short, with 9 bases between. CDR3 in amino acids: CASSIFLGYEQYF. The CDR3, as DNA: TGTGCCAGTAGTATTTTCCTGGGCTACGAGCAGTACTTC.

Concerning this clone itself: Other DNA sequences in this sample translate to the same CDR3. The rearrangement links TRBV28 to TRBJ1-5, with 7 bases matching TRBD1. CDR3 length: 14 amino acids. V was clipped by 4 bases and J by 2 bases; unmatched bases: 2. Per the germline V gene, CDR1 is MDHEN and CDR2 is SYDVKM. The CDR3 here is CASSSGGGNQPQHF. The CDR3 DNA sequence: TGTGCCAGCAGTTCAGGGGGTGGCAATCAGCCCCAGCATTTT.

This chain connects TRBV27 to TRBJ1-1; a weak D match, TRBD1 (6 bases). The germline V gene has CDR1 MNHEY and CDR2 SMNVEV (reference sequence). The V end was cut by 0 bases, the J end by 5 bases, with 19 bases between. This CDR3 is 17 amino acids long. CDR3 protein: CASSLSPLAEGGTEAFF. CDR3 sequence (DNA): TGTGCCAGCAGTTTATCCCCGTTAGCCGAGGGGGGGACTGAAGCTTTCTTT.

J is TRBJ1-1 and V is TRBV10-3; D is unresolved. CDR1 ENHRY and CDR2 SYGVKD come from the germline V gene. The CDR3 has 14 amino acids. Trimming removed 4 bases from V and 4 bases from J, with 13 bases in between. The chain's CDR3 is CAISGEGEPTEAFF. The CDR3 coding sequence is TGTGCCATCAGTGGTGAGGGAGAACCCACTGAAGCTTTCTTT.